The 13 T cell receptor beta chains reported below all come from one sample, sequenced in a study of T cells in Graves' hyperthyroidism and ophthalmopathy. Amplified TCR beta CDR3 regions derived from RNA transcripts. The HTBI primer set served for first-round RT-PCR of the TCR CDR3. TCRdb ran MiXCR on the multiplex PCR reads and lists one entry per CDR3 protein. The sample records about 100,000 distinct CDR3 sequences, 15% to 20% being singletons. The specimen was blood. These receptors originate from a woman between 45 and 60 years old with Graves' hyperthyroidism.

This clonotype was counted at least ten times. This chain joins TRBV4-1 and TRBJ1-2; 9 nucleotides agree with TRBD1. CDR1 and CDR2 (germline): MGHRA, YSYEKL. V gave up 1 base and J gave up 3 bases; unmatched junction bases: 9. The CDR3 contains 17 residues. The CDR3 loop reads CASSQVVRDRDHYGYTF. CDR3 bases: TGCGCCAGCAGCCAAGTGGTCCGGGACAGGGACCACTATGGCTACACCTTC.

This clonotype was found many times. The chain links TRBV20-1 to TRBJ1-1, with D uncertain. Trimming removed 4 bases at V and 3 bases at J, with 21 bases between. The length of the CDR3 is 16 residues. Germline V gives CDR1 DFQATT, CDR2 SNEGSKA (reference sequence). The CDR3 protein is CSAMPGGAGKYTEAFF. The DNA for the CDR3 is TGCAGTGCTATGCCCGGCGGCGCAGGCAAATACACTGAAGCTTTCTTT.

This clonotype was recorded at least ten times. The chain employs TRBV28 and TRBJ1-2; 7 bases agree with TRBD1. There are 14 residues in the CDR3. CDR1 is MDHEN and CDR2 is SYDVKM in the germline V gene. J was trimmed by 8 bases and V by 3 bases; bases with no gene match: 9. CDR3 in amino acids: CASSLVQGQQGYTF. DNA for the CDR3: TGTGCCAGCAGTTTGGTCCAGGGACAGCAAGGCTACACCTTC.

In this sample, this clonotype turned up many times. The chain couples TRBV11-2 to TRBJ2-1; D not certain. V shed 5 bases and J shed 4 bases, with 3 bases lying between them. The germline V gene encodes CDR1 SGHAT and CDR2 FQNNGV. This CDR3 is 11 amino acids long. CDR3 region: CASSPYNEQFF. CDR3 sequence (DNA): TGTGCCAGCAGCCCGTACAATGAGCAGTTCTTC.

This clonotype was recorded at least ten times. The chain has TRBV7-3 and TRBJ2-3, with 10 positions matching TRBD2. J gave up 4 bases and V 3 bases, and 1 base lay outside the gene matches. The CDR3 runs to 14 residues. Germline CDR1 SGHTA, CDR2 FQGTGA. CDR3 in amino acids: CASSFGLAADTQYF. As DNA, the CDR3 is TGTGCCAGCAGCTTCGGACTAGCGGCAGATACGCAGTATTTT. Looking up the rest from reference TRBV7-3 and TRBJ2-3 gives the full variable domain: GAGVSQTPSNKVTEKGKYVELRCDPISGHTALYWYRQSLGQGPEFLIYFQGTGAADDSGLPNDRFFAVRPEGSVSTLKIQRTERGDSAVYLCASSFGLAADTQYFGPGTRLTVL.

The chain has TRBV20-1 and TRBJ2-3, with TRBD2 matching 14 bases. This CDR3 region has 13 residues. CDR1 and CDR2 from the germline V gene are DFQATT and SNEGSKA (reference sequence). The ends lost 6 bases at V and 11 bases at J; junction bases unmatched: 7. The CDR3 sequence: CSAPGLAGAMQYF. CDR3 DNA sequence: TGCAGTGCCCCGGGACTAGCGGGAGCTATGCAGTATTTT.

The table lists this clonotype with many counts. V usage is TRBV2 and J usage is TRBJ1-5; TRBD1 might be the D (5 bases). Germline V gene data show CDR1 as SNHLY and CDR2 as FYNNEI. The length of the CDR3 is 15 residues. Trimming removed 8 bases at V and 6 bases at J, with 20 bases between. The CDR3 loop is CASSLGDLGGQPQHF. The CDR3 region has the DNA TGTGCCAGCTCCCTGGGGGATTTGGGGGGTCAGCCCCAGCATTTT.

This clonotype was seen repeatedly, ten times or more. The chain links TRBV2 to TRBJ1-5, with a possible D match to TRBD1 (5 bases). The CDR3 has 14 amino acids. Germline V CDR1 and CDR2: SNHLY, FYNNEI. V was trimmed by 2 bases and J by 2 bases, leaving 7 bases between them. The DNA of the CDR3 is TGTGCCAGCAGTGAAAGAGGGGGCAATCAGCCCCAGCATTTT. Translated, it gives CASSERGGNQPQHF.

The chain carries TRBV7-2 and TRBJ2-7; D uncertain. Trimming cost V 1 base and J 2 bases, with 3 bases left between them. The CDR3 extends over 12 amino acids. Germline V gives CDR1 SGHTA, CDR2 FQGNSA. Written as DNA, the CDR3 is TGTGCCAGCAGCTTAGAGACCTACGAGCAGTACTTC. Protein product: CASSLETYEQYF.

The chain joins TRBV7-9 to TRBJ2-2, with D tentatively TRBD2 (6 bases). V dropped 5 bases and J dropped 6 bases, with 19 bases sitting between them. The V gene's germline CDR1 is SEHNR and CDR2 FQNEAQ (reference sequence). CDR3 length: 16 amino acids. The CDR3 region is CASSNQRVWEAGELFF. CDR3 DNA: TGTGCCAGCAGCAACCAGAGGGTGTGGGAGGCCGGGGAGCTGTTTTTT.

This clonotype was seen repeatedly, ten times or more. The chain couples TRBV9 to TRBJ2-5; unclear D gene. Per germline, CDR1 SGDLS and CDR2 YYNGEE. The germline V and J ends were trimmed by 4 bases and 4 bases, with 17 bases remaining between them. The CDR3 is made up of 15 amino acids. The CDR3 spells CASSTRPNLGETQYF. The CDR3 nucleotides read TGTGCCAGCAGCACCCGGCCAAATCTAGGAGAGACCCAGTACTTC.

The V and J genes are TRBV5-1 and TRBJ2-7; D is unresolved. With 3 bases removed from V and 6 bases from J, the gap between germline ends came to 10 bases. This CDR3 has 12 amino acids. CDR1 is SGHRS, CDR2 YFSETQ, per germline. The CDR3 spells CASSSDACEQYF. CDR3 coding DNA: TGCGCCAGCAGCTCTGACGCCTGCGAGCAGTACTTC.

This clonotype was found many times. The chain is built from TRBV19 and TRBJ1-1; no reliable D call. V was shortened by 6 bases and J by 0 bases, with 8 bases between the two germline ends. Germline V gene data show CDR1 as LNHDA and CDR2 as SQIVND (reference sequence). This CDR3 region has 13 residues. The CDR3 is CASRGEMNTEAFF. CDR3 in DNA: TGTGCCAGTAGGGGAGAAATGAACACTGAAGCTTTCTTT.